The subject of this entry is one T cell receptor (beta chain). Its target is not known. Deletions cut 4 bases from V and 4 bases from J, with 13 bases between. The CDR3 is made up of 14 amino acids. The V gene's germline CDR1 is ENHRY and CDR2 SYGVKD. MiXCR, applied by TCRdb to the reads, yields one record per CDR3 protein. This table has roughly 78,000 distinct CDR3 sequences, around 37% appearing once. The data are from a study of T cell repertoires in cytomegalovirus infection. Whole-study context: CMV epitopes that were recently identified and HLA-C-restricted were used alongside well-studied HLA-B-restricted ones. The public TCR beta signatures pointed to both CMV infection and matching HLA type.

Study observations and caveats: Clonotype analysis showed dominance of the ex vivo response by HLA-C-restricted CMV-specific TCR beta clonotypes. Carriers of CMV and the relevant HLA type were discriminated by public TCR beta frequency.

This chain links TRBV10-3 with TRBJ1-1; D remains unclear. The sequence was collected from a human donor in good health (CMV status not recorded). Some clones in this sample may be carry-over from other donors' samples. The sample here was CD8+ T cells from cultured PBMCs, taken from culture after CMV antigen stimulation. The CDR3 reads CAISGIDGLTEAFF. For the CDR3, the DNA is TGTGCCATCAGTGGGATAGACGGTCTCACTGAAGCTTTCTTT.